This note documents a single TCR beta chain sequence. This entry belongs to a study of neoadjuvant nivolumab and ipilimumab in lung cancer. The method was immunoSEQ multiplex PCR; TCRdb's version includes in-frame clones alone and lacks a portion of them. The table records roughly 49,000 clones, around 88% of them present only once. The germline gives CDR1 KGHSH, CDR2 LQKENI. Trimming left V 2 bases short and J 0 bases short, with 16 bases between. This CDR3 spans 17 amino acids. The source was blood, collected before neoadjuvant nivolumab, alone or with ipilimumab. The clonotype comes from an adult with non-small cell lung cancer. Some clones in this sample may be carry-over from other donors' samples. The chain recombines TRBV18 with TRBJ1-1; a possible D gene is TRBD1 (6 bases). The CDR3 sequence: CASSPRVQGGVNTEAFF. The CDR3 bases are TGTGCCAGCTCACCAAGGGTACAGGGAGGAGTGAACACTGAAGCTTTCTTT.